These 31 T cell receptor beta chains share one sample of origin, sequenced in a study of T cell responses to AZD1222 COVID-19 vaccine. Data came from immunoSEQ multiplex PCR; TCRdb stores just in-frame clones and leaves some out. In the table there are 120,000 to 150,000 clones, 91% of which are singletons. The material sequenced was peripheral blood, taken on day 0 of AZD1222 vaccination. These receptors were obtained from an adult in good health.

The gene calls are TRBV14 and TRBJ1-2; 9 nucleotides match TRBD1. The CDR3 contains 13 residues. Germline V gene data show CDR1 as SGHDN and CDR2 as FVKESK. Unmatched junction bases numbered 5, after V lost 6 bases and J lost 6 bases. DNA for the CDR3: TGTGCCAGCAGTCGTCGGACAGGGGATGGCTACACCTTC. Its translation: CASSRRTGDGYTF.

V usage is TRBV2 and J usage is TRBJ1-3, with TRBD1 as a possible D gene (5 bases). V lost 3 bases, J lost 3 bases, and 12 bases lay in between. This CDR3 has 15 residues. Germline V gives CDR1 SNHLY, CDR2 FYNNEI. CDR3 coding DNA: TGTGCCAGCAGTGACTGGGGCAGGGATGGAAACACCATATATTTT. Translating gives CASSDWGRDGNTIYF.

V usage is TRBV12-3 or TRBV12-4 and J usage is TRBJ1-1; D gene unclear. Trimming stripped 3 bases from V and 1 base from J, with 6 bases between. CDR3 length: 13 amino acids. The DNA for the CDR3 is TGTGCCAGCAGTTTCCAGACGAACACTGAAGCTTTCTTT. Translation: CASSFQTNTEAFF.

The chain joins TRBV27 to TRBJ1-1, with D perhaps matching TRBD1 (5 bases). The length of the CDR3 is 15 residues. Trimming took 6 bases from V and 4 from J, leaving 18 bases between them. Germline V gene data show CDR1 as MNHEY and CDR2 as SMNVEV (reference sequence). The CDR3 DNA sequence: TGTGCCAGCAGCCCTAACCCCGCAGGGCGCACTGAAGCTTTCTTT. Residues: CASSPNPAGRTEAFF.

The V gene is TRBV6-2 or TRBV6-3, the J gene TRBJ2-7; possibly TRBD2 for D (5 bases). The V end lost 6 bases, the J end lost 4 bases, and 16 bases lay between the germline ends. The CDR3 is 14 amino acids. CDR1 and CDR2 (germline): MNHEY, SVGEGT. The CDR3 sequence is CASSSFGVGYEQYF. For the CDR3, the DNA is TGTGCCAGCAGCTCCTTCGGGGTGGGTTACGAGCAGTACTTC.

J is TRBJ2-1 and V is TRBV24-1; 13 positions match TRBD2. The CDR3 has 16 residues. Trimming took 3 bases from V and 6 from J; bases not matched to a gene: 4. Germline CDR1 and CDR2: KGHDR and SFDVKD. In DNA, the CDR3 is TGTGCCACCAGTGATCGGGGGACTAGCGGGGTCAATGAGCAGTTCTTC. Translated: CATSDRGTSGVNEQFF.

The genes are TRBV6-1 and TRBJ2-1; 7 bases are shared with TRBD2. The V and J ends lost 3 bases and 7 bases, in that order; junction bases with no gene match: 12. CDR3 length: 16 residues. Per the germline V gene, CDR1 is MNHNS and CDR2 is SASEGT. In DNA, the CDR3 is TGTGCCAGCAGTGAGGTAGGAACTAGCGTTTGGAATGAGCAGTTCTTC. This sequence encodes CASSEVGTSVWNEQFF.

A single count supports this clone. V usage is TRBV4-1 and J usage is TRBJ2-4; TRBD2 might be the D (6 bases). The CDR3 runs to 18 residues. Germline V gene data show CDR1 as MGHRA and CDR2 as YSYEKL. Between the trimmed V and J ends, which lost 0 bases and 0 bases, there was a span of 15 bases. The CDR3 here is CASSQDPSGPLAKNIQYF. The CDR3 coding sequence is TGCGCCAGCAGCCAAGATCCGAGCGGGCCGTTAGCCAAAAACATTCAGTACTTC.

The V gene is TRBV19, the J gene TRBJ1-1; TRBD1 matches 8 bases. J was trimmed by 5 bases and V by 3 bases; bases with no gene match: 8. Germline V gene data show CDR1 as LNHDA and CDR2 as SQIVND (reference sequence). The CDR3 has 15 residues. The CDR3 DNA reads TGTGCCAGTAGTATCGGGCAGGGGGCGCTTACTGAAGCTTTCTTT. Amino acids: CASSIGQGALTEAFF.

This rearrangement joins TRBV21-1 to TRBJ2-3; TRBD1 is the table's D call, not checked against the DNA. TRBV21-1 is shown as a pseudogene. The CDR3 runs 15 residues. CDR3 protein: CASSNQGAQGDTQYF. CDR3 in DNA: TGTGCCAGCAGCAACCAGGGGGCGCAGGGAGATACGCAGTATTTT.

This clone was seen just once. A read error may account for a junction end that differs from germline. The V gene is TRBV13, the J gene TRBJ1-1, with 8 bases matching TRBD1. CDR3 size: 13 residues. The germline V gene encodes CDR1 PRHDT and CDR2 FYEKMQ (reference sequence). The CDR3 loop is CATSPTGDTEAFF. The CDR3 region has the DNA TGTGCCACCAGCCCGACAGGGGACACTGAAGCTTTCTTT.

This chain links TRBV7-3 with TRBJ2-2, with 7 bases lining up with TRBD2. Germline assignment: CDR1 SGHTA and CDR2 FQGTGA. Losses at the gene ends were 2 bases for V and 8 bases for J; bases not matched to a gene: 17. The CDR3 contains 18 residues. CDR3 amino acids: CASSLLPSGSEIPGELFF. The DNA for the CDR3 is TGTGCCAGCAGCTTACTTCCTAGCGGCAGTGAGATTCCTGGGGAGCTGTTTTTT.

A single count supports this clone. The rearrangement uses TRBV19 and TRBJ2-7; unclear D gene. Trimming removed 5 bases from V and 2 bases from J, with 13 bases in between. Germline V gene lookup returns CDR1 LNHDA and CDR2 SQIVND (reference sequence). The CDR3 loop spans 14 amino acids. CDR3 nucleotides: TGTGCCAGTAGTCCGACCGGCTACCCCTACGAGCAGTACTTC. Amino acids: CASSPTGYPYEQYF.

In this sample, this clone turned up once. The CDR3, as DNA: TGTGCCAGCTCACCACCTGGGTCCTTCGATGAGCAGTTCTTC. Its protein is CASSPPGSFDEQFF. The chain combines TRBV18 with TRBJ2-1; unclear D gene. Germline CDR1 KGHSH, CDR2 LQKENI. V lost 0 bases to trimming and J lost 8 bases, with 11 bases between them. CDR3 length equals 14 residues.

The rearrangement links TRBV27 to TRBJ2-3; a weak D match, TRBD2 (6 bases). The CDR3 spans 14 residues. Trimming stripped 5 bases from V and 5 bases from J, with 14 bases between. The germline V gene has CDR1 MNHEY and CDR2 SMNVEV (reference sequence). The CDR3 is CASSPDQRVDTQYF. CDR3 in DNA: TGTGCCAGCAGTCCGGACCAGCGGGTAGATACGCAGTATTTT.

The chain has TRBV12-3 or TRBV12-4 and TRBJ1-1, with D hard to call. The CDR3 totals 13 residues. The germline V and J ends were trimmed by 6 bases and 1 base, with 9 bases remaining between them. The CDR3 is CASRPRENTEAFF. In nucleotides, the CDR3 is TGTGCCAGCAGACCCCGAGAGAACACTGAAGCTTTCTTT.

V usage is TRBV13 and J usage is TRBJ2-4; 10 bases align to TRBD2. CDR3 size: 18 residues. Germline assignment: CDR1 PRHDT and CDR2 FYEKMQ (reference sequence). With V trimmed by 3 bases and J by 1 base, 9 bases remained unmatched. The CDR3 coding sequence is TGTGCCAGCAGCTTTCTAGCGGGAGAATTCGGGGCCAAAAACATTCAGTACTTC. It specifies CASSFLAGEFGAKNIQYF.

This clone was recorded at least ten times. The V call is TRBV5-1, the J call TRBJ1-2, with D unresolved. The CDR3 is 15 residues long. CDR1 and CDR2 (germline): SGHRS, YFSETQ. Trimming left V 7 bases short and J 2 bases short, with 18 bases between. The CDR3 DNA sequence: TGCGCCAGCGACTGGACGGGCCCACCCAACTATGGCTACACCTTC. This translates into CASDWTGPPNYGYTF.

The chain carries TRBV11-2 and TRBJ1-2, with 8 bases lining up with TRBD1. J gave up 6 bases and V 3 bases, and 3 bases lay outside the gene matches. The CDR3 has 13 amino acids. CDR1 and CDR2 (germline): SGHAT, FQNNGV. The CDR3 loop reads CASSFRGRHGYTF. For the CDR3, the DNA is TGTGCCAGCAGCTTCAGGGGGCGGCATGGCTACACCTTC.

The rearrangement uses TRBV7-3 and TRBJ2-6; possible D gene TRBD1, 6 bases. CDR1 SGHTA and CDR2 FQGTGA come from the germline V gene. The V and J ends lost 2 bases and 4 bases respectively, with 12 bases between them. The CDR3 totals 16 residues. The CDR3 region is CASSLAGQFGANVLTF. CDR3 in DNA: TGTGCCAGCAGCTTAGCCGGACAGTTCGGGGCCAACGTCCTGACTTTC.

The gene calls are TRBV27 and TRBJ2-1, with 8 bases fitting TRBD1. This CDR3 has 15 amino acids. The J segment lost 3 bases and the V segment lost 6 bases, leaving 7 bases of the junction unmatched. From germline, CDR1 is MNHEY and CDR2 SMNVEV (reference sequence). The CDR3 DNA sequence: TGTGCCAGCAGGGTCGAGACAGGGGTCTACAATGAGCAGTTCTTC. It codes for CASRVETGVYNEQFF.

This sequence joins TRBV19 and TRBJ2-7, with 10 bases fitting TRBD1. J gave up 4 bases and V 6 bases, and 9 bases lay outside the gene matches. Germline V gives CDR1 LNHDA, CDR2 SQIVND (reference sequence). The CDR3 covers 15 residues. The CDR3 reads CASRETGQGSYEQYF. In DNA, the CDR3 is TGTGCCAGTAGGGAAACGGGACAGGGGTCGTACGAGCAGTACTTC.

The chain combines TRBV19 with TRBJ2-3, with D possibly TRBD2 on 5 matching bases. V lost 6 bases to trimming and J lost 6 bases, with 10 bases between them. This CDR3 is 12 amino acids long. CDR1 and CDR2 from the germline V gene are LNHDA and SQIVND (reference sequence). The chain's CDR3 is CASRDSRDTQYF. The CDR3 nucleotides are TGTGCCAGTAGGGACTCGCGGGATACGCAGTATTTT.

V usage is TRBV29-1 and J usage is TRBJ2-1; the D gene is possibly TRBD2 (6 bases). The ends were cut back, 2 bases at V and 5 bases at J, with 13 bases in the middle. This CDR3 region has 14 residues. Germline-derived CDR1 and CDR2 are SQVTM and ANQGSEA. In DNA, the CDR3 is TGCAGCGTTGAAAACCGGGGGAATGACAATGAGCAGTTCTTC. Translated: CSVENRGNDNEQFF.

The chain joins TRBV18 to TRBJ2-2, with TRBD1 matching over 7 bases. Germline values: CDR1 KGHSH, CDR2 LQKENI. This CDR3 has 14 amino acids. V gave up 5 bases and J gave up 5 bases; unmatched junction bases: 5. The CDR3 nucleotides read TGTGCCAGCTCAAGGGGACAGTCGACCGGGGAGCTGTTTTTT. Translated: CASSRGQSTGELFF.

V usage is TRBV18 and J usage is TRBJ2-6, with TRBD1 matching over 8 bases. The CDR3 totals 16 residues. From germline, CDR1 is KGHSH and CDR2 LQKENI. Trimming cost V 4 bases and J 4 bases; bases outside gene matches: 6. As DNA, the CDR3 is TGTGCCAGCTCACAGGACAGGGCGGCCGGGGCCAACGTCCTGACTTTC. As protein: CASSQDRAAGANVLTF. Full variable domain (remainder filled in from reference TRBV18 and TRBJ2-6): NAGVMQNPRHLVRRRGQEARLRCSPMKGHSHVYWYRQLPEEGLKFMVYLQKENIIDESGMPKERFSAEFPKEGPSILRIQQVVRGDSAAYFCASSQDRAAGANVLTFGAGSRLTVL.

The chain carries TRBV15 and TRBJ2-7, with D uncertain. The germline gives CDR1 LNHNV, CDR2 YYDKDF (reference sequence). V lost 1 base and J lost 6, with 10 bases in between. The CDR3 totals 13 residues. CDR3 amino acids: CATSRAPLGEQYF. For the CDR3, the DNA is TGTGCCACCAGCAGAGCTCCGCTAGGCGAGCAGTACTTC.

This chain joins TRBV7-8 and TRBJ2-5; D not certain. From germline, CDR1 is SGHVS and CDR2 FQNEAQ. This CDR3 spans 13 amino acids. Trimming shortened V by 5 bases and J by 8 bases, and 15 bases separated the two germline ends. Here the CDR3 DNA reads TGTGCCAGCAGCCCGGACCCGACGCACACCCAGTACTTC. Translating gives CASSPDPTHTQYF.

V and J are TRBV4-3 and TRBJ2-7; D uncertain. The germline V gene has CDR1 LGHNA and CDR2 YSLEER. The V end lost 1 base, the J end lost 3 bases, and 19 bases lay between the germline ends. The length of the CDR3 is 17 residues. The CDR3 DNA is TGCGCCAGCAGCCAAGGCGCGACGGAGTCAAAGGGCTACGAGCAGTACTTC. Amino acids: CASSQGATESKGYEQYF.

The chain joins TRBV5-1 to TRBJ2-7; 7 positions match TRBD2. CDR1 and CDR2 from the germline V gene are SGHRS and YFSETQ. CDR3 length: 14 amino acids. J lost 6 bases, V lost 0 bases, and 6 bases had no gene match. The DNA for the CDR3 is TGCGCCAGCAGCTTGGTTGTCAGGGAGGGCGAGCAGTACTTC. Its protein is CASSLVVREGEQYF.

The chain links TRBV19 to TRBJ2-7; either TRBD1 or TRBD2 may fit D (5 bases each). The V end was cut by 4 bases, the J end by 6 bases, with 16 bases between. The CDR3 totals 14 residues. Germline CDR1 is LNHDA and CDR2 is SQIVND (reference sequence). The CDR3 reads CASSTRPTGGEQYF. The CDR3 DNA follows: TGTGCCAGTAGTACCCGGCCTACAGGAGGCGAGCAGTACTTC.